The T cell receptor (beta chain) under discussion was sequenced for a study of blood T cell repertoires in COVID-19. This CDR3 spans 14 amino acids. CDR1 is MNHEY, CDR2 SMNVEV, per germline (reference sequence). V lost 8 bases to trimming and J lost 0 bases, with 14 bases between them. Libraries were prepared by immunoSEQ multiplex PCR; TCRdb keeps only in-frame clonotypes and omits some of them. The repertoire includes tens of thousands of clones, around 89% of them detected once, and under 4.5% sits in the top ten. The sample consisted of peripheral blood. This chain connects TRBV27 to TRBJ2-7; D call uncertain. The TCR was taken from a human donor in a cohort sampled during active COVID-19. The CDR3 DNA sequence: TGTGCCAGCGGAGTCCTCCCGAGCTCCTACGAGCAGTACTTC. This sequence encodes CASGVLPSSYEQYF.